These T cell receptor beta chains were read from a single sample in a study of vaccination and CD4 T cells after COVID-19. MiXCR was run by TCRdb on the PCR reads, yielding one entry per CDR3 protein. Counted here are tens of thousands of distinct CDR3 sequences, around 37% occurring once; the ten biggest clones make up about 8.6%. Antigen specificity for these receptors is unknown. The sequencing here drew on CD4+ T cells from blood, cultured in vitro, taken about 7 months after SARS-CoV-2 vaccination. Receptor source: a human donor who had recovered from COVID-19. Both conserved end residues are part of each CDR3. Fields, in order: V gene, D gene, J gene, clone size, CDR3 protein, CDR3 DNA. The D gene is left open where the match is weak. A clone size is listed for some rows: how often the clone was seen (once, few, many), or a class if it is expanded.

V gene: TRBV19; D gene: .; J gene: TRBJ2-3; clone size: .; CDR3 protein: CASSIGPSTDTQYF; CDR3 DNA: TGTGCCAGTAGTATTGGGCCCTCCACAGATACGCAGTATTTT
V gene: TRBV18; D gene: TRBD2; J gene: TRBJ2-3; clone size: .; CDR3 protein: CASSSAGDLGDTQYF; CDR3 DNA: TGTGCCAGCTCATCGGCGGGAGATCTCGGAGATACGCAGTATTTT
V gene: TRBV29-1; D gene: TRBD2; J gene: TRBJ2-1; clone size: few; CDR3 protein: CSVGTRAGNEQFF; CDR3 DNA: TGCAGCGTTGGGACTAGGGCTGGCAATGAGCAGTTCTTC
V gene: TRBV20-1; D gene: .; J gene: TRBJ2-5; clone size: .; CDR3 protein: CSALDSLLQETQYF; CDR3 DNA: TGCAGTGCTCTCGACAGCCTACTCCAAGAGACCCAGTACTTC
V gene: TRBV20-1; D gene: .; J gene: TRBJ2-5; clone size: .; CDR3 protein: CSAPAAQETQYF; CDR3 DNA: TGCAGTGCCCCCGCTGCCCAAGAGACCCAGTACTTC
V gene: TRBV4-1; D gene: .; J gene: TRBJ2-1; clone size: .; CDR3 protein: CASSQERGRQFF; CDR3 DNA: TGCGCCAGCAGCCAAGAGAGGGGAAGGCAGTTCTTC
V gene: TRBV10-3; D gene: .; J gene: TRBJ1-2; clone size: .; CDR3 protein: CAIRPQGRTNYGYTF; CDR3 DNA: TGTGCCATCAGGCCCCAGGGAAGGACTAACTATGGCTACACCTTC
V gene: TRBV20-1; D gene: TRBD1; J gene: TRBJ2-1; clone size: .; CDR3 protein: CSAPHPGQGSYEQFF; CDR3 DNA: TGCAGTGCCCCACACCCGGGACAGGGGTCGTATGAGCAGTTCTTC
V gene: TRBV20-1; D gene: .; J gene: TRBJ2-1; clone size: .; CDR3 protein: CSARGTGRDEQFF; CDR3 DNA: TGCAGTGCTAGAGGGACAGGGAGGGATGAGCAGTTCTTC
V gene: TRBV29-1; D gene: .; J gene: TRBJ2-5; clone size: .; CDR3 protein: CSVESRGKGAETQYF; CDR3 DNA: TGCAGCGTTGAGAGTCGCGGGAAGGGAGCAGAGACCCAGTACTTC
V gene: TRBV20-1; D gene: TRBD1; J gene: TRBJ1-6; clone size: .; CDR3 protein: CSAPMPVGQGGRNSPLHF; CDR3 DNA: TGCAGTGCTCCCATGCCAGTCGGTCAGGGGGGAAGGAATTCACCCCTCCACTTT
V gene: TRBV28; D gene: .; J gene: TRBJ1-5; clone size: few; CDR3 protein: CASGGGGRVDQPQHF; CDR3 DNA: TGTGCCAGTGGTGGTGGGGGCAGGGTCGATCAGCCCCAGCATTTT
V gene: TRBV7-2; D gene: .; J gene: TRBJ1-5; clone size: few; CDR3 protein: CASSYHRDGQPQHF; CDR3 DNA: TGTGCCAGCAGCTACCACAGGGATGGTCAGCCCCAGCATTTT
V gene: TRBV7-2; D gene: TRBD2; J gene: TRBJ2-7; clone size: few; CDR3 protein: CASSPGLALNSYEQYF; CDR3 DNA: TGTGCCAGCAGCCCTGGACTAGCGTTAAATTCCTACGAGCAGTACTTC
V gene: TRBV7-2; D gene: .; J gene: TRBJ2-3; clone size: .; CDR3 protein: CASSLDPGFGTDTQYF; CDR3 DNA: TGTGCCAGCAGCTTAGATCCCGGGTTTGGCACAGATACGCAGTATTTT
V gene: TRBV20-1; D gene: TRBD2; J gene: TRBJ2-1; clone size: .; CDR3 protein: CSARDSGTSGYNEQFF; CDR3 DNA: TGCAGTGCTAGAGATTCTGGGACTAGCGGTTACAATGAGCAGTTCTTC
V gene: TRBV20-1; D gene: TRBD1; J gene: TRBJ1-5; clone size: .; CDR3 protein: CSAGAQGAIDNQPQHF; CDR3 DNA: TGCAGTGCGGGAGCTCAGGGGGCGATTGACAATCAGCCCCAGCATTTT
V gene: TRBV24-1; D gene: .; J gene: TRBJ2-5; clone size: .; CDR3 protein: CATSDARQATETQYF; CDR3 DNA: TGTGCCACCAGTGATGCAAGACAGGCCACGGAGACCCAGTACTTC
V gene: TRBV7-9; D gene: TRBD1; J gene: TRBJ2-3; clone size: few; CDR3 protein: CASSPGTASTDTQYF; CDR3 DNA: TGTGCCAGCAGCCCGGGGACAGCTAGCACAGATACGCAGTATTTT
V gene: TRBV20-1; D gene: TRBD2; J gene: TRBJ2-5; clone size: .; CDR3 protein: CSAASPASGGQETQYF; CDR3 DNA: TGCAGTGCTGCATCCCCCGCTAGCGGGGGCCAAGAGACCCAGTACTTC
V gene: TRBV19; D gene: TRBD1; J gene: TRBJ1-5; clone size: few; CDR3 protein: CASSMWDRVVGQPQHF; CDR3 DNA: TGTGCCAGTAGTATGTGGGACAGGGTCGTAGGTCAGCCCCAGCATTTT
V gene: TRBV4-3; D gene: .; J gene: TRBJ2-1; clone size: .; CDR3 protein: CASSPGPGEQFF; CDR3 DNA: TGCGCCAGCAGCCCAGGTCCGGGTGAGCAGTTCTTC
V gene: TRBV29-1; D gene: .; J gene: TRBJ2-7; clone size: few; CDR3 protein: CSVAYSAYEQYF; CDR3 DNA: TGCAGCGTTGCGTACAGCGCCTACGAGCAGTACTTC